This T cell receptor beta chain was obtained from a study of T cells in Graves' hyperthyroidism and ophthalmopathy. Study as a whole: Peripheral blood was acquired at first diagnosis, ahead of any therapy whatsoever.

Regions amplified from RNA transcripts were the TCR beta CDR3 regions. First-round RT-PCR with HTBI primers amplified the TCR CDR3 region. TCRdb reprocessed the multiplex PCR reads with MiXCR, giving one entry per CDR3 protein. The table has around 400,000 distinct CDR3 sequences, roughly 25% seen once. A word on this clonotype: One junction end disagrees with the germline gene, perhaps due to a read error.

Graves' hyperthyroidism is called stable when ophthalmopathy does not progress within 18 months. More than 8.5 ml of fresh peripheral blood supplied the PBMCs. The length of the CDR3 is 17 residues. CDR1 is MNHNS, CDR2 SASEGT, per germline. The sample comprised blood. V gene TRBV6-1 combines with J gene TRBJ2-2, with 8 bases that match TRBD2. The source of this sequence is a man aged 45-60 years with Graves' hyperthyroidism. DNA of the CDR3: TGTGCCAGCAGTGCCCTTGGACTAGCTCAGAACACCGGGGAGCCGTTTTTT. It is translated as CASSALGLAQNTGEPFF.